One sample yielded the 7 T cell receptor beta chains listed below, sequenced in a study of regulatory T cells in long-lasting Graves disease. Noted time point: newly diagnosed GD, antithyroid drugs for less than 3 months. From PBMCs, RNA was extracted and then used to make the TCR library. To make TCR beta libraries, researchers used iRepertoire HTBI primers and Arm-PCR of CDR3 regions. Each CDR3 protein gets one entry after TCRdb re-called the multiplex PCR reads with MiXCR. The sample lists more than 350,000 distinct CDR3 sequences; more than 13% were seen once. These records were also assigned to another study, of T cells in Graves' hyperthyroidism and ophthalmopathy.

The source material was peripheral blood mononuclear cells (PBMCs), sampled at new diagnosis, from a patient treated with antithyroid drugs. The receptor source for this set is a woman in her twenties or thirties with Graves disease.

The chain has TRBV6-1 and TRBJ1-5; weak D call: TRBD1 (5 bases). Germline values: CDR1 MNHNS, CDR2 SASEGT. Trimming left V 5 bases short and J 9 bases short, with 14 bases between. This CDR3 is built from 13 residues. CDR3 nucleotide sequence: TGTGCCAGCAGTCAACGGGACCGGGGGCCCCAGCATTTT. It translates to CASSQRDRGPQHF.

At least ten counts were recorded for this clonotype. The CDR3 here is CASSLESGAGYNEQFF. DNA of the CDR3: TGTGCCAGCAGTTTAGAGAGCGGAGCGGGCTACAATGAGCAGTTCTTC. This chain connects TRBV12-3 or TRBV12-4 to TRBJ2-1, with TRBD2 as a possible D gene (6 bases). The CDR3 totals 16 residues. The ends were cut back, 1 base at V and 3 bases at J, with 13 bases in the middle.

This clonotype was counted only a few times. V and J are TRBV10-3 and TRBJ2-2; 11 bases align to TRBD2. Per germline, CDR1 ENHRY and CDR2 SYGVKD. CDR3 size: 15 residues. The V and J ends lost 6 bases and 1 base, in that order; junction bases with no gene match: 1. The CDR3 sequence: CAIRGLAENTGELFF. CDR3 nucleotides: TGTGCCATCAGGGGACTAGCGGAGAACACCGGGGAGCTGTTTTTT.

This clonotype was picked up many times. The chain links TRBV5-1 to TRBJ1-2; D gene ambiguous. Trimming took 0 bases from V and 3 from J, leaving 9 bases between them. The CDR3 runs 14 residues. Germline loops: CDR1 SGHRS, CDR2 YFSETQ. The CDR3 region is CASSLEGLYYGYTF. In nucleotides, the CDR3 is TGCGCCAGCAGCTTGGAAGGTCTATACTATGGCTACACCTTC.

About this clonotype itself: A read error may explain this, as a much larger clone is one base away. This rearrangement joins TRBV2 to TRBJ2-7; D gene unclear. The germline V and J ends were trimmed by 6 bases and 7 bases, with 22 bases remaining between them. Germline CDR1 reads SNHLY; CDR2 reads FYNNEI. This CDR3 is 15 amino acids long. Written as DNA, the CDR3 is TGTGCCAGCAGCGTGGGAATTCAGTCCTACAATGAGCAGTACTTC. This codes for CASSVGIQSYNEQYF.

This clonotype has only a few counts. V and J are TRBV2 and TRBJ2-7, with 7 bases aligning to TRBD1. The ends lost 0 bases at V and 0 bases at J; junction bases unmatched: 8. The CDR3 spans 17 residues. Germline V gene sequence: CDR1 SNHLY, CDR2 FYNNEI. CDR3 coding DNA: TGTGCCAGCAGTGAAGCGCCCCCGGGACAGACCTCCTACGAGCAGTACTTC. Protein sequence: CASSEAPPGQTSYEQYF.

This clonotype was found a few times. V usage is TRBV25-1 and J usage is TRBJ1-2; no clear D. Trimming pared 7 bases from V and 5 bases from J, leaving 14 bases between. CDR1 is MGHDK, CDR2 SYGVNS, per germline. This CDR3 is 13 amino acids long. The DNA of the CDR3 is TGTGCCAGCAACCGCGGGCTAGGGTATGGCTACACCTTC. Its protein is CASNRGLGYGYTF.